Presented here are 32 T cell receptor beta chains from one specimen sequenced in a study of control samples from healthy donors and cancer patients. Here immunoSEQ multiplex PCR was the method, and the copy in TCRdb shows in-frame clones only, minus some. The sample has about 49,000 clones, 86% seen once; the top ten hold approximately 2.6%. Sample: PBMCs. These receptors came from a woman in her fifties or sixties with lung cancer.

V is TRBV12-2 and J is TRBJ2-1; no check of the table's D call, TRBD1, against the DNA was made. TRBV12-2 is annotated as a pseudogene. The CDR3 has 22 residues. CDR3 in amino acids: CASRLAPQTIALFPSSYNEQFF. The CDR3 nucleotides read TGTGCAAGTCGCTTAGCTCCACAGACAATCGCCTTATTTCCAAGCTCCTACAATGAGCAGTTCTTC.

This rearrangement joins TRBV9 to TRBJ1-1; tentative D call: TRBD1 (5 bases). The CDR3 is made up of 13 amino acids. The V and J ends lost 0 bases and 5 bases respectively, with 8 bases between them. Looked up from germline, CDR1 is SGDLS and CDR2 is YYNGEE. The CDR3 reads CASSVVWGTEAFF. DNA of the CDR3: TGTGCCAGCAGCGTAGTGTGGGGGACTGAAGCTTTCTTT.

This clone was counted between two and nine times. The chain links TRBV6-2 or TRBV6-3 to TRBJ2-6; TRBD1 agrees at 8 bases. V lost 5 bases, J lost 4 bases, and 4 bases stayed unmatched. The CDR3 totals 15 residues. Germline V gene sequence: CDR1 MNHEY, CDR2 SVGEGT. The CDR3 loop is CASSPRGLGANVLTF. CDR3 sequence (DNA): TGTGCCAGCAGTCCCAGGGGGCTCGGGGCCAACGTCCTGACTTTC.

V is TRBV28 and J is TRBJ1-1; TRBD1 is a possible D gene (5 bases). Germline values: CDR1 MDHEN, CDR2 SYDVKM. The V end lost 6 bases, the J end lost 7 bases, and 18 bases lay between the germline ends. The CDR3 is made up of 14 amino acids. The CDR3 here is CASRPGRVGSEAFF. Written as DNA, the CDR3 is TGTGCCAGCAGACCGGGACGGGTTGGTAGTGAAGCTTTCTTT.

V usage is TRBV19 and J usage is TRBJ2-7; possible D gene TRBD1, 6 bases. The germline V gene has CDR1 LNHDA and CDR2 SQIVND (reference sequence). The CDR3 has 15 residues. Trimming shortened V by 10 bases and J by 7 bases, and 26 bases separated the two germline ends. The CDR3 here is CATKMDLSGAGEQYF. As DNA, the CDR3 is TGTGCCACCAAAATGGATCTTTCAGGGGCAGGGGAGCAGTACTTC.

The V call is TRBV9, the J call TRBJ2-1; 8 bases agree with TRBD1. Germline CDR1 and CDR2: SGDLS and YYNGEE. CDR3 length: 15 amino acids. J lost 7 bases, V lost 0 bases, and 6 bases had no gene match. The CDR3 protein is CASSVAVTGGNEQFF. The CDR3 nucleotides are TGTGCCAGCAGCGTAGCTGTAACAGGGGGTAATGAGCAGTTCTTC.

The CDR3 protein is CASNSRGTGWNQPQHF. In DNA form, the CDR3 reads TGTGCCAGTAACTCGAGGGGGACAGGGTGGAATCAGCCCCAGCATTTT. This chain joins TRBV19 and TRBJ1-5, with 9 bases matching TRBD1. V lost 7 bases, J lost 4 bases, and 11 bases stayed unmatched. There are 16 residues in the CDR3. Germline CDR1 is LNHDA and CDR2 is SQIVND (reference sequence).

This clone appeared a single time. The V gene is TRBV10-3, the J gene TRBJ1-2; 7 nucleotides align to TRBD1. Germline trimming cut 2 bases from V and 4 bases from J; bases unmatched to any gene: 4. This CDR3 is 14 amino acids long. Germline loops: CDR1 ENHRY, CDR2 SYGVKD. The CDR3 here is CAISEGQASYGYTF. Written as DNA, the CDR3 is TGTGCCATCAGTGAGGGACAGGCCTCCTATGGCTACACCTTC.

In its sample, this clone was seen once. The chain recombines TRBV5-4 with TRBJ2-5; D is perhaps TRBD1 or TRBD2 (6 bases each). CDR1 is SGHNT, CDR2 YYREEE, per germline (reference sequence). This CDR3 contains 17 residues. Deletions cut 2 bases from V and 0 bases from J, with 17 bases between. The CDR3 region is CASSLSQGTLYQETQYF. DNA of the CDR3: TGTGCCAGCAGCTTAAGCCAGGGGACTTTGTACCAAGAGACCCAGTACTTC.

V gene TRBV7-9 combines with J gene TRBJ1-3, with D possibly TRBD1 on 5 matching bases. The CDR3 is 17 amino acids. Germline assignment: CDR1 SEHNR and CDR2 FQNEAQ (reference sequence). V was cut by 5 bases and J by 0 bases, with 17 bases left in between. The CDR3 loop reads CASSPAGSSFSGNTIYF. The CDR3 DNA sequence: TGTGCCAGCAGCCCCGCAGGGAGTTCCTTCTCTGGAAACACCATATATTTT.

This chain joins TRBV18 and TRBJ2-1; D might be TRBD2 (6 bases). This CDR3 comprises 13 residues. V lost 2 bases and J lost 8, with 10 bases in between. Germline loops: CDR1 KGHSH, CDR2 LQKENI. Here the CDR3 DNA reads TGTGCCAGCTCACCAGATTGGGGGGATGAGCAGTTCTTC. It translates to CASSPDWGDEQFF.

This sequence joins TRBV11-2 and TRBJ1-1; D remains unclear. V lost 0 bases and J 0 bases, leaving 5 bases between the germline ends. Looked up from germline, CDR1 is SGHAT and CDR2 is FQNNGV. This CDR3 spans 14 amino acids. In DNA form, the CDR3 reads TGTGCCAGCAGCTTAGAGTACCTGAACACTGAAGCTTTCTTT. Protein product: CASSLEYLNTEAFF. Variable domain in full (rest from reference TRBV11-2 and TRBJ1-1): EAGVAQSPRYKIIEKRQSVAFWCNPISGHATLYWYQQILGQGPKLLIQFQNNGVVDDSQLPKDRFSAERLKGVDSTLKIQPAKLEDSAVYLCASSLEYLNTEAFFGQGTRLTVV.

This chain joins TRBV24-1 and TRBJ1-2; D ambiguous. V lost 3 bases and J lost 0, with 7 bases in between. Germline loops: CDR1 KGHDR, CDR2 SFDVKD. The CDR3 is made up of 14 amino acids. The CDR3 nucleotides are TGTGCCACCAGTGATGAAGGGACTAACTATGGCTACACCTTC. Protein: CATSDEGTNYGYTF.

The chain employs TRBV11-3 and TRBJ2-3, with D hard to call. There are 12 residues in the CDR3. In germline, CDR1 is SGHNT, CDR2 YENEEA. Deletions cut 5 bases from V and 6 bases from J, with 9 bases between. The CDR3 loop is CASSAYSDTQYF. CDR3 coding DNA: TGTGCCAGCAGCGCCTATTCGGATACGCAGTATTTT.

The genes are TRBV5-4 and TRBJ2-2, with D maybe TRBD1 (5 bases). The germline V gene has CDR1 SGHNT and CDR2 YYREEE (reference sequence). V was trimmed by 5 bases and J by 2 bases, leaving 13 bases between them. The CDR3 contains 15 residues. The CDR3 bases are TGTGCCAGCAGTTTCGACAGTCTTAACACCGGGGAGCTGTTTTTT. Translated: CASSFDSLNTGELFF.

The chain joins TRBV4-3 to TRBJ1-2; TRBD1 agrees at 12 bases. Germline V gene data show CDR1 as LGHNA and CDR2 as YSLEER. The V segment lost 4 bases and the J segment 7 bases; nucleotides outside the gene matches: 4. This CDR3 has 14 amino acids. CDR3 loop: CASSPGQGAFGYTF. The CDR3 DNA reads TGCGCCAGCAGCCCGGGACAGGGGGCCTTTGGCTACACCTTC.

The chain links TRBV7-9 to TRBJ2-5, with 9 bases fitting TRBD1. This CDR3 contains 16 residues. J lost 7 bases, V lost 3 bases, and 12 bases had no gene match. Germline values: CDR1 SEHNR, CDR2 FQNEAQ (reference sequence). CDR3 in amino acids: CASSFNTGTGYGTQYF. CDR3 DNA sequence: TGTGCCAGCAGCTTCAACACCGGGACAGGGTATGGGACCCAGTACTTC. Full variable domain (outside the CDR3, taken from reference TRBV7-9 and TRBJ2-5): DTGVSQNPRHKITKRGQNVTFRCDPISEHNRLYWYRQTLGQGPEFLTYFQNEAQLEKSRLLSDRFSAERPKGSFSTLEIQRTEQGDSAMYLCASSFNTGTGYGTQYFGPGTRLLVL.

This clone appeared a few times. The rearrangement links TRBV6-6 to TRBJ1-1; 8 nucleotides align to TRBD1. Germline-derived CDR1 and CDR2 are MNHNY and SVGAGI (reference sequence). CDR3 length: 17 amino acids. J gave up 0 bases and V 5 bases, and 11 bases lay outside the gene matches. CDR3 region: CASSLQGAGNMNTEAFF. DNA of the CDR3: TGTGCCAGCAGTCTTCAGGGGGCAGGCAACATGAACACTGAAGCTTTCTTT.

This rearrangement joins TRBV9 to TRBJ1-3; 9 bases match TRBD1. CDR3 length equals 19 residues. Germline loops: CDR1 SGDLS, CDR2 YYNGEE. After removal of 4 bases from V and 0 bases from J, the junction contained 14 bases not matched to a gene. The CDR3 sequence is CASSPLGGTGLSSGNTIYF. The CDR3, as DNA: TGTGCCAGCAGCCCTCTTGGAGGGACAGGGCTAAGCTCTGGAAACACCATATATTTT.

This clone has just one count. The chain carries TRBV6-5 and TRBJ2-3; 9 bases agree with TRBD2. The junction had 3 bases not matched to a gene; V was cut back by 8 bases and J by 3 bases. This CDR3 has 13 residues. Germline CDR1 MNHEY, CDR2 SVGAGI. CDR3 loop: CASLLAGTDTQYF. Written as DNA, the CDR3 is TGTGCCAGCCTCCTAGCGGGAACAGATACGCAGTATTTT.

This chain joins TRBV6-1 and TRBJ1-5; D remains ambiguous. The CDR3 has 13 amino acids. Trimming stripped 3 bases from V and 3 bases from J, with 6 bases between. Germline V gene sequence: CDR1 MNHNS, CDR2 SASEGT. DNA of the CDR3: TGTGCCAGCAGTGATGGTATCAATCAGCCCCAGCATTTT. Its translation is CASSDGINQPQHF.

The chain recombines TRBV5-1 with TRBJ1-3, with D tentatively TRBD1 (5 bases). CDR1 is SGHRS and CDR2 is YFSETQ in the germline V gene. This CDR3 has 15 residues. Trimming took off 4 bases at V and 0 bases at J, with 11 bases between the two ends. The CDR3 here is CASSPDGGSGNTIYF. For the CDR3, the DNA is TGCGCCAGCAGCCCGGACGGGGGCTCTGGAAACACCATATATTTT.

This clone was seen just once. V and J are TRBV11-3 and TRBJ1-1; D might be TRBD1 (5 bases). Trimming removed 3 bases from V and 3 bases from J, with 11 bases in between. Germline lookup yields CDR1 SGHNT and CDR2 YENEEA. This CDR3 spans 14 amino acids. The CDR3 spells CASSLGEGYTEAFF. The CDR3 DNA reads TGTGCCAGCAGCTTGGGGGAGGGATACACTGAAGCTTTCTTT.

V gene TRBV4-3 combines with J gene TRBJ2-7; TRBD1 is a possible D gene (7 bases). The germline V gene encodes CDR1 LGHNA and CDR2 YSLEER. The V gene lost 5 bases and the J gene lost 4 bases, with 18 bases spanning the gap. The CDR3 runs to 15 residues. CDR3 sequence: CASSAEGQPIYEQYF. The CDR3 nucleotides read TGCGCCAGCAGCGCGGAGGGACAGCCTATTTACGAGCAGTACTTC.

This clone was counted a single time. This chain connects TRBV18 to TRBJ2-2; possibly TRBD1 or TRBD2 for D (5 bases each). Trimming cost V 3 bases and J 0 bases, with 14 bases left between them. In germline, CDR1 is KGHSH, CDR2 LQKENI. This CDR3 contains 17 residues. CDR3 in amino acids: CASSPSPGTTNTGELFF. The DNA of the CDR3 is TGTGCCAGCTCACCTTCCCCCGGGACGACGAACACCGGGGAGCTGTTTTTT.

The CDR3 DNA is TGTGCCAGCAGTTCCAGGCGCACCGGGGAGCTGTTTTTT. Protein sequence: CASSSRRTGELFF. The gene calls are TRBV5-8 and TRBJ2-2; D gene unclear. Germline V gives CDR1 SGHTS, CDR2 YDEGEE. Trimming shortened V by 5 bases and J by 4 bases, and 9 bases separated the two germline ends. This CDR3 has 13 residues. The variable domain in full, with the rest retrieved from reference TRBV5-8 and TRBJ2-2, is EAGVTQSPTHLIKTRGQQATLRCSPISGHTSVYWYQQALGLGLQFLLWYDEGEERNRGNFPPRFSGRQFPNYSSELNVNALELEDSALYLCASSSRRTGELFFGEGSRLTVL.

V is TRBV5-1 and J is TRBJ2-3; 7 bases map to TRBD1. The CDR3 contains 15 residues. The V gene end was trimmed by 3 bases and the J gene end by 1 base; junction bases not matched to a gene: 5. The germline gives CDR1 SGHRS, CDR2 YFSETQ. The CDR3 DNA is TGCGCCAGCAGCTCACAGGGGTTTCGCACAGATACGCAGTATTTT. This translates into CASSSQGFRTDTQYF. Full variable domain (remainder filled in from reference TRBV5-1 and TRBJ2-3): KAGVTQTPRYLIKTRGQQVTLSCSPISGHRSVSWYQQTPGQGLQFLFEYFSETQRNKGNFPGRFSGRQFSNSRSEMNVSTLELGDSALYLCASSSQGFRTDTQYFGPGTRLTVL.

This chain links TRBV3-1 (or the pseudogene TRBV3-2) with TRBJ1-6; no clear D gene. The germline gives CDR1 LGHDT, CDR2 YNNKEL (reference sequence). With 0 bases removed from V and 14 bases from J, the gap between germline ends came to 14 bases. The CDR3 is 14 amino acids. CDR3 in DNA: TGTGCCAGCAGCCAAGATCTGAGCGGTTGGGCCCTCCACTTT. As protein: CASSQDLSGWALHF.

This chain uses TRBV6-1 with TRBJ1-5; TRBD1 is a possible D gene (6 bases). The V end was cut by 4 bases, the J end by 2 bases, with 18 bases between. This CDR3 has 17 residues. CDR1 is MNHNS, CDR2 SASEGT, per germline. DNA for the CDR3: TGTGCCAGCAGTGGCCCGGGGACACAGTTTGGCAATCAGCCCCAGCATTTT. As protein: CASSGPGTQFGNQPQHF.

The J gene is TRBJ1-1, the V gene TRBV5-6; 9 bases map to TRBD1. CDR3 length: 16 residues. Germline assignment: CDR1 SGHDT and CDR2 YYEEEE. The V gene end was trimmed by 1 base and the J gene end by 4 bases; junction bases not matched to a gene: 8. The CDR3 spells CASSLYNRGPGTEAFF. In nucleotides, the CDR3 is TGTGCCAGCAGCTTGTATAACAGGGGGCCAGGCACTGAAGCTTTCTTT.

The J gene is TRBJ2-2, the V gene TRBV11-3; 7 bases agree with TRBD1. Germline V lookup: CDR1 SGHNT, CDR2 YENEEA. V lost 4 bases and J lost 5; bases outside the gene matches: 4. The CDR3 is 14 residues long. The DNA of the CDR3 is TGTGCCAGCAGCTCCACAGGGGTAACCGGGGAGCTGTTTTTT. Its translation: CASSSTGVTGELFF.

This clone was detected only a few times. V gene TRBV5-6 combines with J gene TRBJ1-2; D may be TRBD1 (5 bases). V lost 0 bases to trimming and J lost 5 bases, with 17 bases between them. CDR3 length: 16 amino acids. Germline V gene lookup returns CDR1 SGHDT and CDR2 YYEEEE. CDR3 in amino acids: CASSLVARAVGYGYTF. Written as DNA, the CDR3 is TGTGCCAGCAGCTTGGTAGCCAGGGCGGTTGGGTATGGCTACACCTTC.